These 15 T cell receptor beta chains came from one sample sequenced in a study of cytomegalovirus exposure and HLA in healthy donors (dated by TCRdb to about 2017). The method behind the library was the immunoSEQ multiplex PCR assay. A mixture of 60 forward primers for TCR Vbeta segments and 13 reverse primers for TCR Jbeta segments was used in the multiplex PCR. TCRdb stores this immuneACCESS table with in-frame sequences only. Part of the clones is absent; in the studies checked, under half of the shortfall reflects unresolved V genes, and no reason is known for the rest. The sample table records about 210,000 clones; around 84% of these occur just once. The ten most abundant clones make up around 3.5% of the sample. Sequencing was carried out using PBMCs. The receptors were gathered from a man in his forties in good health and CMV-seropositive.

DNA of the CDR3: TGTGCCAGTAGTATAAATGGCAGGGGGCGCGATCAGCCCCAGCATTTT. Protein sequence: CASSINGRGRDQPQHF. V and J are TRBV19 and TRBJ1-5; 8 bases line up with TRBD1. Germline trimming cut 2 bases from V and 5 bases from J; bases unmatched to any gene: 8. CDR3 size: 16 residues. CDR1 LNHDA and CDR2 SQIVND come from the germline V gene (reference sequence).

The J gene is TRBJ2-2, the V gene TRBV7-2; TRBD1 matches 7 bases. Germline V lookup: CDR1 SGHTA, CDR2 FQGNSA. Trimming took 1 base from V and 1 from J; bases not matched to a gene: 0. CDR3 size: 15 residues. The CDR3: CASSLGTGNTGELFF. For the CDR3, the DNA is TGTGCCAGCAGCTTAGGGACAGGGAACACCGGGGAGCTGTTTTTT.

The chain joins TRBV9 to TRBJ1-1, with TRBD1 identical over 7 bases. Germline lookup yields CDR1 SGDLS and CDR2 YYNGEE. Trimming at V came to 2 bases and at J to 3 bases, leaving 7 bases not matched to a gene. This CDR3 has 15 amino acids. Here the CDR3 reads CASSVGQVEDTEAFF. The CDR3 DNA sequence: TGTGCCAGCAGCGTCGGACAGGTCGAGGACACTGAAGCTTTCTTT. Looking up the rest from reference TRBV9 and TRBJ1-1 gives the full variable domain: DSGVTQTPKHLITATGQRVTLRCSPRSGDLSVYWYQQSLDQGLQFLIQYYNGEERAKGNILERFSAQQFPDLHSELNLSSLELGDSALYFCASSVGQVEDTEAFFGQGTRLTVV.

The chain couples TRBV7-9 to TRBJ2-7; the D gene is possibly TRBD2 (5 bases). Germline V CDR1 and CDR2: SEHNR, FQNEAQ (reference sequence). V was cut by 3 bases and J by 3 bases, with 12 bases left in between. The CDR3 sequence is 14 residues long. CDR3 protein: CASSLKDGLYEQYF. CDR3 sequence (DNA): TGTGCCAGCAGCTTGAAGGACGGACTCTACGAGCAGTACTTC.

In this sample, this clone turned up once. The V gene is TRBV5-1, the J gene TRBJ2-7, with 7 bases fitting TRBD1. V dropped 4 bases and J dropped 3; count of bases not matched to a gene: 7. Germline lookup yields CDR1 SGHRS and CDR2 YFSETQ. The CDR3 is made up of 14 amino acids. CDR3 coding DNA: TGCGCCAGCAGCACACGGGACAGAGACTACGAGCAGTACTTC. Translated: CASSTRDRDYEQYF.

The chain joins TRBV7-3 to TRBJ2-1, with 7 nucleotides matching TRBD2. There are 15 residues in the CDR3. The germline V gene encodes CDR1 SGHTA and CDR2 FQGTGA. The trim removed 0 bases at V and 7 bases at J, leaving 6 bases unmatched. CDR3 in amino acids: CASSLTGGSRNEQFF. In DNA form, the CDR3 reads TGTGCCAGCAGCTTAACGGGGGGGAGTCGGAATGAGCAGTTCTTC.

V gene TRBV2 combines with J gene TRBJ1-1; D may be TRBD1 (6 bases). V gave up 3 bases and J gave up 0 bases, with 11 bases separating them. Per the germline V gene, CDR1 is SNHLY and CDR2 is FYNNEI. This CDR3 has 15 amino acids. This chain's CDR3 is CASSDGGDMNTEAFF. Here the CDR3 DNA reads TGTGCCAGCAGTGACGGGGGGGACATGAACACTGAAGCTTTCTTT.

Remarks on this clone: The junction differs from germline at one of its ends, possibly a read error. The chain links TRBV27 to TRBJ2-3, with 11 bases identical to TRBD2. The CDR3 is made up of 17 amino acids. CDR1 is MNHEY and CDR2 is SMNVEV in the germline V gene (reference sequence). Here the CDR3 reads CASSVSQTSGITDTQYF. The CDR3 region has the DNA TGTGCCAGCAGTGTATCGCAGACTAGCGGGATAACAGATACGCAGTATTTT.

This clone was detected only a few times. The chain combines TRBV7-9 with TRBJ2-5, with 9 bases fitting TRBD1. Losses at the gene ends were 0 bases for V and 5 bases for J; bases not matched to a gene: 4. Germline CDR1 is SEHNR and CDR2 is FQNEAQ (reference sequence). This CDR3 has 15 residues. The CDR3 coding sequence is TGTGCCAGCAGCTTAGCTGGGACAGGGCACGAGACCCAGTACTTC. As protein: CASSLAGTGHETQYF. Using reference TRBV7-9 and TRBJ2-5 for the parts outside the CDR3, the full variable domain is DTGVSQNPRHKITKRGQNVTFRCDPISEHNRLYWYRQTLGQGPEFLTYFQNEAQLEKSRLLSDRFSAERPKGSFSTLEIQRTEQGDSAMYLCASSLAGTGHETQYFGPGTRLLVL.

This clone has just a few counts. The V call is TRBV18, the J call TRBJ2-1; 12 nucleotides align to TRBD2. CDR1 is KGHSH and CDR2 is LQKENI in the germline V gene. The CDR3 runs to 16 residues. With V trimmed by 2 bases and J by 8 bases, 7 bases remained unmatched. The CDR3 is CASSPILLAGGDEQFF. In DNA, the CDR3 is TGTGCCAGCTCACCAATCTTACTAGCGGGAGGTGATGAGCAGTTCTTC.

This clone occurred once. V gene TRBV11-2 combines with J gene TRBJ1-2; D is unclear. This CDR3 comprises 15 residues. V dropped 5 bases and J dropped 1 base, with 14 bases sitting between them. Germline lookup yields CDR1 SGHAT and CDR2 FQNNGV. The CDR3 region is CASSTAQNLNYGYTF. CDR3 in DNA: TGTGCCAGCAGCACAGCCCAGAATCTTAACTATGGCTACACCTTC.

The rearrangement joins TRBV7-6 to TRBJ1-1; perhaps TRBD1 as D (6 bases). The CDR3 sequence is 14 residues long. The V and J ends lost 5 bases and 0 bases respectively, with 10 bases between them. CDR1 is SGHVS, CDR2 FNYEAQ, per germline. As DNA, the CDR3 is TGTGCCAGCAGCCCTACAGGGATGAACACTGAAGCTTTCTTT. Its translation: CASSPTGMNTEAFF.

The chain carries TRBV6-1 and TRBJ2-2, with 8 bases fitting TRBD1. V lost 5 bases to trimming and J lost 6 bases; unmatched junction nucleotides: 8. The CDR3 sequence is 15 residues long. Per the germline V gene, CDR1 is MNHNS and CDR2 is SASEGT. The CDR3 region has the DNA TGTGCCAGCAGTAAAAGACAGGGGACCCCCGGGGAGCTGTTTTTT. As protein: CASSKRQGTPGELFF.

The chain couples TRBV30 to TRBJ2-3, with D perhaps matching TRBD2 (6 bases). Germline loops: CDR1 GTSNPN, CDR2 SVGIG (reference sequence). This CDR3 has 13 residues. V was trimmed by 8 bases and J by 2 bases, leaving 14 bases between them. The DNA of the CDR3 is TGTGCCCGCGAAGGGGAGGACACAGATACGCAGTATTTT. This translates into CAREGEDTDTQYF.

This clone has a single count. The V gene is TRBV5-1, the J gene TRBJ2-1; D is ambiguous. The CDR3 is 13 amino acids. Germline V gives CDR1 SGHRS, CDR2 YFSETQ. Between the trimmed V and J ends, which lost 0 bases and 5 bases, there was a span of 6 bases. CDR3 sequence (DNA): TGCGCCAGCAGCTTGGTACAAGACAATGAGCAGTTCTTC. It codes for CASSLVQDNEQFF.